This T cell receptor beta chain was sequenced for a study of cytomegalovirus exposure and HLA in healthy donors. Study findings and constraints: Altogether, about 160 TCR beta chains were recorded as cytomegalovirus-associated.

The PCR made use of 60 Vbeta and 13 Jbeta primers. Generated by immunoSEQ multiplex PCR, the TCRdb table keeps only in-frame clones and is missing some. The sample holds about 120,000 clones, around 67% seen once. The donors (healthy individuals) were bone marrow donors. The CDR3 is 16 amino acids. Trimming cost V 0 bases and J 9 bases, with 15 bases left between them. In germline, CDR1 is LGHNA, CDR2 YNFKEQ. With respect to this clone: As yet, its antigen is unknown.

V usage is TRBV4-2 and J usage is TRBJ1-6, with D possibly being TRBD1 (5 bases). This receptor was taken from a woman aged 40 to 50 in good health and CMV-seronegative. The sequenced material came from PBMCs. The chain's CDR3 is CASSQDGPGNISPLHF. The CDR3 region has the DNA TGTGCCAGCAGCCAAGACGGGCCAGGGAATATTTCACCCCTCCACTTT.